This T cell receptor beta chain was sequenced during a study of read filtering for tumor transcriptome and immune sequencing. Overall study context: By R-ISS, stages I, II and III held roughly 8, 16 and 7 patients.

At the time of active disease, bone marrow was collected from every patient. The CDR3 has 14 amino acids. Unmatched junction bases numbered 4, after V lost 6 bases and J lost 3 bases. Germline V lookup: CDR1 SQVTM, CDR2 ANQGSEA. Molecular barcoded adaptors covering alpha/delta and beta/gamma chains were used on 400 ng RNA. TCRdb reanalysed the reads using MiXCR and keeps one entry per CDR3 protein. The table has about 24,000 distinct CDR3 sequences, approximately 23% seen once. This receptor was identified in a donor aged 40 or over with multiple myeloma. The V call is TRBV29-1, the J call TRBJ2-3, with TRBD2 identical over 12 bases. The sequencing sample was made of a population of CD138-negative cells sorted from bone marrow. This CDR3 reads CSVGLAGDTDTQYF. CDR3 DNA: TGCAGCGTGGGACTAGCGGGTGATACAGATACGCAGTATTTT.